This T cell receptor beta chain was documented in a study of T cell repertoires in cytomegalovirus infection. For the study at large: Selection of CMV epitopes for the study included recently identified HLA-C-restricted and well-studied HLA-B-restricted ones.

TCRdb redid the calling of the reads with MiXCR, one entry per CDR3 protein. The table lists around 710,000 distinct CDR3 sequences, roughly 28% of them singletons, with around 13% in the top ten. Overall study findings and caveats: Pooled public TCR beta family frequency picked out CMV carriers with the relevant HLA.

The CDR3 spans 22 residues. In germline, CDR1 is MNHNY, CDR2 SVGAGI (reference sequence). V shed 6 bases, J shed 5 bases, and the junction held 27 bases outside the gene matches. Worth noting for this clonotype: Its specificity is unknown.

This sequence originates from a human donor in good health (CMV status not recorded). Some clones in this sample may be carry-over from other donors' samples. Sequenced here: cultured CD8+ T cells from PBMCs, sampled from culture after CMV antigen stimulation. The chain carries TRBV6-6 and TRBJ2-2; 10 bases map to TRBD1. DNA of the CDR3: TGTGCCAGCAGCTTTCTCAGCGGACAGGGGGGTCTGGGACTCCCTAGGACCGGGGAGCTGTTTTTT. Translation: CASSFLSGQGGLGLPRTGELFF.